Each of the 15 T cell receptor beta chains below was sequenced from the same sample in a study of blood T cell repertoires in COVID-19. The table came from immunoSEQ multiplex PCR; TCRdb's copy has only in-frame clones and leaves some out. The profile shows around 210,000 clones, approximately 84% of them singletons. The sequencing sample was made of peripheral blood. Receptor source: a woman of 80 years or more with COVID-19, enrolled during active disease.

The chain couples TRBV3-1 (or the pseudogene TRBV3-2) to TRBJ2-1; a possible D gene is TRBD2 (6 bases). CDR3 length: 16 residues. Germline V gene lookup returns CDR1 LGHDT and CDR2 YNNKEL (reference sequence). V lost 4 bases to trimming and J lost 4 bases, with 17 bases between them. CDR3: CASSPSGGPVYNEQFF. CDR3 nucleotide sequence: TGTGCCAGCAGCCCATCCGGAGGGCCGGTGTACAATGAGCAGTTCTTC.

This chain joins TRBV14 and TRBJ2-5, with 12 positions matching TRBD2. The CDR3 extends over 16 amino acids. V lost 4 bases and J lost 5; bases outside the gene matches: 8. CDR1 is SGHDN, CDR2 FVKESK, per germline. The CDR3 reads CASSLRTSGVLETQYF. In DNA form, the CDR3 reads TGTGCCAGCAGCCTGCGGACTAGCGGGGTCCTTGAGACCCAGTACTTC.

The genes are TRBV10-3 and TRBJ1-1; 8 bases agree with TRBD1. The CDR3 loop spans 17 amino acids. Germline CDR1 reads ENHRY; CDR2 reads SYGVKD. Trimming took 6 bases from V and 0 from J; bases not matched to a gene: 12. The CDR3 is CAIRGTGMGGMNTEAFF. The CDR3 bases are TGTGCCATCAGGGGGACAGGTATGGGAGGGATGAACACTGAAGCTTTCTTT.

This chain connects TRBV5-7 to TRBJ2-1, with 7 bases aligning to TRBD1. TRBV5-7 is known as an ORF, though its function is uncertain. The CDR3 covers 13 residues. Unmatched junction bases numbered 8, after V lost 9 bases and J lost 5 bases. The CDR3 loop is CANWTGTHNEQFF. The CDR3 DNA sequence: TGTGCCAACTGGACAGGAACACACAATGAGCAGTTCTTC.

This rearrangement joins TRBV6-1 to TRBJ1-5; D ambiguous. Trimming cost V 3 bases and J 0 bases, with 6 bases left between them. This CDR3 is 14 amino acids long. The germline V gene has CDR1 MNHNS and CDR2 SASEGT. The CDR3 DNA reads TGTGCCAGCAGTGATGTCGGTAGCAATCAGCCCCAGCATTTT. It translates to CASSDVGSNQPQHF.

Regarding this clone: The same CDR3 also results from other DNA sequences found in this sample. V gene TRBV7-3 combines with J gene TRBJ1-1; maybe TRBD1 (5 bases). V shed 0 bases and J shed 4 bases, with 9 bases lying between them. The V gene's germline CDR1 is SGHTA and CDR2 FQGTGA. The CDR3 consists of 14 residues. The CDR3, as DNA: TGTGCCAGCAGCTTAACGGGGGGAGGCACTGAAGCTTTCTTT. This sequence encodes CASSLTGGGTEAFF.

The chain couples TRBV5-1 to TRBJ2-7, with TRBD1 matching 9 bases. Germline V gene data show CDR1 as SGHRS and CDR2 as YFSETQ. The CDR3 contains 15 residues. The J segment lost 3 bases and the V segment lost 4 bases, leaving 8 bases of the junction unmatched. The CDR3 region is CASSRDGTGRYEQYF. CDR3 DNA: TGCGCCAGCAGCCGCGATGGGACAGGGCGCTACGAGCAGTACTTC.

The chain couples TRBV2 to TRBJ1-4; tentative D call: TRBD1 (5 bases). Germline V CDR1 and CDR2: SNHLY, FYNNEI. Trimming pared 11 bases from V and 5 bases from J, leaving 12 bases between. CDR3 size: 12 residues. CDR3 coding DNA: TGTGCCGGGGCAGGGTGGAATGAAAAACTGTTTTTT. Translated: CAGAGWNEKLFF.

The chain joins TRBV28 to TRBJ1-2, with D unresolved. Trimming removed 3 bases from V and 3 bases from J, with 14 bases in between. The germline gives CDR1 MDHEN, CDR2 SYDVKM. The CDR3 covers 15 residues. The CDR3 region is CASSLERAWDYGYTF. DNA for the CDR3: TGTGCCAGCAGTTTGGAGAGGGCGTGGGACTATGGCTACACCTTC.

Details on this clone: This same CDR3 is encoded by further DNA sequences in the sample. The chain couples TRBV7-9 to TRBJ2-5; 7 bases map to TRBD2. With V trimmed by 2 bases and J by 3 bases, 0 bases remained unmatched. This CDR3 contains 13 residues. The germline V gene encodes CDR1 SEHNR and CDR2 FQNEAQ (reference sequence). CDR3 sequence reads: CASSLSGEETQYF. In nucleotides, the CDR3 is TGTGCCAGCAGCTTAAGCGGGGAAGAGACCCAGTACTTC. Full variable domain (rest looked up from reference TRBV7-9 and TRBJ2-5): DTGVSQNPRHKITKRGQNVTFRCDPISEHNRLYWYRQTLGQGPEFLTYFQNEAQLEKSRLLSDRFSAERPKGSFSTLEIQRTEQGDSAMYLCASSLSGEETQYFGPGTRLLVL.

V usage is TRBV6-5 and J usage is TRBJ1-2; D not certain. CDR1 MNHEY and CDR2 SVGAGI come from the germline V gene. This CDR3 has 14 residues. Trimming cost V 0 bases and J 4 bases, with 9 bases left between them. In DNA, the CDR3 is TGTGCCAGCAGTTACTCCGGAGCTCCCTATGGCTACACCTTC. This sequence encodes CASSYSGAPYGYTF.

This chain links TRBV28 with TRBJ1-6; 9 positions match TRBD1. CDR1 is MDHEN, CDR2 SYDVKM, per germline. The V gene end was trimmed by 5 bases and the J gene end by 10 bases; junction bases not matched to a gene: 9. The CDR3 has 15 amino acids. The CDR3 nucleotides are TGTGCCAGCAGTGGCGGGACAGGGTTCTTGTCACCCCTCCACTTT. Protein product: CASSGGTGFLSPLHF. The whole variable domain, remainder taken from reference TRBV28 and TRBJ1-6, is DVKVTQSSRYLVKRTGEKVFLECVQDMDHENMFWYRQDPGLGLRLIYFSYDVKMKEKGDIPEGYSVSREKKERFSLILESASTNQTSMYLCASSGGTGFLSPLHFGNGTRLTVT.

The chain combines TRBV3-1 (or the pseudogene TRBV3-2) with TRBJ1-2; 10 bases are shared with TRBD1. V lost 5 bases, J lost 4 bases, and 10 bases stayed unmatched. In germline, CDR1 is LGHDT, CDR2 YNNKEL (reference sequence). The CDR3 spans 16 residues. The CDR3 is CASSARGTGAGYGYTF. Here the CDR3 DNA reads TGTGCCAGCAGCGCCAGAGGGACAGGGGCGGGCTATGGCTACACCTTC.

This clone was detected a few times. The chain has TRBV19 and TRBJ1-2, with 8 bases identical to TRBD1. The CDR3 is 15 residues long. Trimming removed 4 bases from V and 2 bases from J; junction bases left unmatched: 6. CDR1 is LNHDA and CDR2 is SQIVND in the germline V gene (reference sequence). The CDR3 sequence is CASSTGQGWNYGYTF. Here the CDR3 DNA reads TGTGCCAGTAGTACAGGACAGGGTTGGAACTATGGCTACACCTTC.

The chain carries TRBV2 and TRBJ2-3, with unresolved D. With 5 bases removed from V and 0 bases from J, the gap between germline ends came to 9 bases. CDR3 size: 14 residues. In germline, CDR1 is SNHLY, CDR2 FYNNEI. In nucleotides, the CDR3 is TGTGCCAGCAGTCTCCTGACTAGCACAGATACGCAGTATTTT. Translating it yields CASSLLTSTDTQYF.